These 29 T cell receptor beta chains originate from one sample sequenced in a study of identifying expanded T cells in peripheral blood (dated by TCRdb to between 2018 and 2021). Libraries were prepared through the immunoSEQ multiplex PCR assay. TCRdb mirrors the immuneACCESS table, restricted to in-frame sequences. Some clones are absent from its copies; in checked studies, under half trace to an unresolved V gene, and the reason for the others is unknown. This sample holds 85,000 to 120,000 clones; about nine tenths were observed only once. 14% of the sample rests with the top ten. Sample: blood. The receptor source for this set is a person between 18 and 70 years old in good health.

The chain recombines TRBV7-6 with TRBJ2-3; D gene unclear. The CDR3 loop spans 13 amino acids. The V end was cut by 1 base, the J end by 4 bases, with 6 bases between. CDR1 is SGHVS and CDR2 is FNYEAQ in the germline V gene. CDR3: CASSLGFPDTQYF. Written as DNA, the CDR3 is TGTGCCAGCAGCTTAGGATTTCCAGATACGCAGTATTTT.

V gene TRBV29-1 combines with J gene TRBJ1-2, with D perhaps TRBD1 (6 bases). Trimming cost V 3 bases and J 8 bases, with 19 bases left between them. CDR3 length: 14 amino acids. CDR1 and CDR2 from the germline V gene are SQVTM and ANQGSEA. The CDR3 spells CSVDNGSRGGGYTF. In nucleotides, the CDR3 is TGCAGCGTTGACAATGGGTCCAGGGGCGGAGGCTACACCTTC.

This chain uses TRBV11-2 with TRBJ2-7; 8 positions match TRBD1. V trimming: 5 bases; J trimming: 4 bases; junction bases outside the gene matches: 4. CDR1 and CDR2 from the germline V gene are SGHAT and FQNNGV. The CDR3 is made up of 13 amino acids. The CDR3 bases are TGTGCCAGCAGCCGGGACAGGCTTTACGAGCAGTACTTC. It codes for CASSRDRLYEQYF.

This chain links TRBV5-1 with TRBJ1-1; D gene unclear. The CDR3 totals 12 residues. With 4 bases removed from V and 11 bases from J, the gap between germline ends came to 15 bases. The germline V gene has CDR1 SGHRS and CDR2 YFSETQ. The CDR3, as DNA: TGCGCCAGCAGCATCGAGGGCGGGGAGGCTTTCTTT. Amino acid sequence: CASSIEGGEAFF.

The J gene is TRBJ1-1, the V gene TRBV7-2, with D possibly TRBD1 on 6 matching bases. The CDR3 extends over 17 amino acids. V shed 8 bases and J shed 3 bases, with 25 bases lying between them. CDR1 is SGHTA and CDR2 is FQGNSA in the germline V gene. In nucleotides, the CDR3 is TGTGCCAGCGGCCCGACGGGGGGCAGGTTCAGGGACACTGAAGCTTTCTTT. Translated, it gives CASGPTGGRFRDTEAFF.

The rearrangement uses TRBV19 and TRBJ2-2; 7 nucleotides line up with TRBD1. Germline V CDR1 and CDR2: LNHDA, SQIVND (reference sequence). The CDR3 is 15 amino acids. With 6 bases clipped from V and 6 bases from J, the junction kept 10 bases outside the gene matches. CDR3 in DNA: TGTGCCAGTAGCCCGACAGGGATAGGGGCCGGGGAGCTGTTTTTT. Translated, it gives CASSPTGIGAGELFF. Variable domain in full (rest from reference TRBV19 and TRBJ2-2): DGGITQSPKYLFRKEGQNVTLSCEQNLNHDAMYWYRQDPGQGLRLIYYSQIVNDFQKGDIAEGYSVSREKKESFPLTVTSAQKNPTAFYLCASSPTGIGAGELFFGEGSRLTVL.

The chain joins TRBV5-1 to TRBJ2-5; no definite D call. Trimming took off 1 base at V and 0 bases at J, with 7 bases between the two ends. This CDR3 spans 14 amino acids. Germline V gene data show CDR1 as SGHRS and CDR2 as YFSETQ. The CDR3: CASSLRPDQETQYF. In DNA form, the CDR3 reads TGCGCCAGCAGCTTGAGGCCGGACCAAGAGACCCAGTACTTC. The complete variable domain, with remaining parts taken from reference TRBV5-1 and TRBJ2-5, reads KAGVTQTPRYLIKTRGQQVTLSCSPISGHRSVSWYQQTPGQGLQFLFEYFSETQRNKGNFPGRFSGRQFSNSRSEMNVSTLELGDSALYLCASSLRPDQETQYFGPGTRLLVL.

The chain combines TRBV29-1 with TRBJ1-1, with a tentative D call TRBD1 (5 bases). Germline CDR1 reads SQVTM; CDR2 reads ANQGSEA. V lost 6 bases and J 0 bases, leaving 26 bases between the germline ends. The CDR3 extends over 18 amino acids. CDR3 residues: CSVESQVGRADMNTEAFF. CDR3 DNA: TGCAGCGTCGAATCCCAGGTCGGCAGGGCTGATATGAACACTGAAGCTTTCTTT.

The chain employs TRBV30 and TRBJ2-2; no reliable D call. This CDR3 is built from 15 residues. V was trimmed by 3 bases and J by 5 bases, leaving 16 bases between them. Germline V gene data show CDR1 as GTSNPN and CDR2 as SVGIG (reference sequence). CDR3 nucleotide sequence: TGTGCCTGGAGGTTAGGGTCCCTCAAAACCGGGGAGCTGTTTTTT. Its protein is CAWRLGSLKTGELFF.

This chain joins TRBV5-4 and TRBJ1-1, with 7 bases that match TRBD1. The trim removed 1 base at V and 2 bases at J, leaving 8 bases unmatched. The CDR3 contains 16 residues. Germline loops: CDR1 SGHNT, CDR2 YYREEE (reference sequence). Written as DNA, the CDR3 is TGTGCCAGCAGCTTGACCTACAGGGGAGATAACACTGAAGCTTTCTTT. Its translation is CASSLTYRGDNTEAFF.

The chain uses TRBV6-6 and TRBJ1-5, with 8 bases fitting TRBD1. V trimming: 5 bases; J trimming: 5 bases; junction bases outside the gene matches: 2. Per the germline V gene, CDR1 is MNHNY and CDR2 is SVGAGI (reference sequence). The CDR3 has 13 amino acids. CDR3 bases: TGTGCCAGCAGTGTGGACAGGGATCAGCCCCAGCATTTT. Translated: CASSVDRDQPQHF.

The chain has TRBV7-8 and TRBJ1-5, with a tentative D call TRBD1 (5 bases). The CDR3 runs 15 residues. Between the trimmed V and J ends, which lost 5 bases and 3 bases, there was a span of 14 bases. CDR1 is SGHVS, CDR2 FQNEAQ, per germline. This CDR3 is CASSMTWGDNQPQHF. Written as DNA, the CDR3 is TGTGCCAGCAGCATGACCTGGGGGGACAATCAGCCCCAGCATTTT.

The table lists this clone with a few counts. The J gene is TRBJ2-7, the V gene TRBV6-1; unclear D gene. The germline V and J ends were trimmed by 1 base and 5 bases, with 9 bases remaining between them. Per the germline V gene, CDR1 is MNHNS and CDR2 is SASEGT. The CDR3 extends over 13 amino acids. This chain's CDR3 is CASSEVLQNEQYF. In nucleotides, the CDR3 is TGTGCCAGCAGTGAAGTCCTTCAAAACGAGCAGTACTTC.

The chain is built from TRBV11-3 and TRBJ2-7; 7 positions match TRBD2. The CDR3 contains 16 residues. With V trimmed by 5 bases and J by 7 bases, 17 bases remained unmatched. Germline V gives CDR1 SGHNT, CDR2 YENEEA. The CDR3 loop is CASSPTSPSGAREQYF. The CDR3 DNA follows: TGTGCCAGCAGCCCCACGTCTCCTAGCGGAGCGAGGGAGCAGTACTTC. The full variable domain, rest sourced from reference TRBV11-3 and TRBJ2-7, is EAGVVQSPRYKIIEKKQPVAFWCNPISGHNTLYWYLQNLGQGPELLIRYENEEAVDDSQLPKDRFSAERLKGVDSTLKIQPAELGDSAVYLCASSPTSPSGAREQYFGPGTRLTVT.

This chain connects TRBV5-1 to TRBJ2-5; tentatively, D is TRBD2 (6 bases). The CDR3 extends over 14 amino acids. CDR1 is SGHRS, CDR2 YFSETQ, per germline. With 6 bases removed from V and 0 bases from J, the gap between germline ends came to 12 bases. CDR3: CASNEGLYQETQYF. CDR3 coding DNA: TGCGCCAGCAACGAGGGACTGTACCAAGAGACCCAGTACTTC.

This CDR3 is CASSSQVANTEAFF. The CDR3 bases are TGCGCCAGCAGCTCACAGGTTGCGAACACTGAAGCTTTCTTT. The rearrangement links TRBV5-1 to TRBJ1-1; D might be TRBD1 (5 bases). Germline V gives CDR1 SGHRS, CDR2 YFSETQ. The V and J ends lost 3 bases and 1 base respectively, with 10 bases between them. The CDR3 is made up of 14 amino acids.

The chain has TRBV14 and TRBJ1-1, with D maybe TRBD1 (5 bases). V was pared by 3 bases and J by 3 bases, with 11 bases between. Looked up from germline, CDR1 is SGHDN and CDR2 is FVKESK. The CDR3 has 14 residues. CDR3 residues: CASSQGGLYTEAFF. CDR3 nucleotides: TGTGCCAGCAGCCAGGGGGGACTATACACTGAAGCTTTCTTT.

V gene TRBV9 combines with J gene TRBJ2-1; TRBD2 agrees at 11 bases. The CDR3 runs 17 residues. Germline V lookup: CDR1 SGDLS, CDR2 YYNGEE. The J segment lost 7 bases and the V segment lost 3 bases, leaving 12 bases of the junction unmatched. In DNA form, the CDR3 reads TGTGCCAGCAGCGAGCCCCAGGCTAGCGGGAGGTTTAATGAGCAGTTCTTC. Encoded protein: CASSEPQASGRFNEQFF.

A few counts support this clone. V usage is TRBV5-4 and J usage is TRBJ2-1; the match to TRBD2 covers 8 bases. Trimming took 4 bases from V and 7 from J; bases not matched to a gene: 19. Looked up from germline, CDR1 is SGHNT and CDR2 is YYREEE (reference sequence). CDR3 length: 18 residues. CDR3 sequence (DNA): TGTGCCAGCAGCCCCAGGATAGCGGGATTTCTAATTGGAAATGAGCAGTTCTTC. This sequence encodes CASSPRIAGFLIGNEQFF.

The rearrangement joins TRBV6-4 to TRBJ1-5; 7 bases map to TRBD1. J gave up 2 bases and V 0 bases, and 13 bases lay outside the gene matches. The CDR3 is made up of 19 amino acids. In germline, CDR1 is MRHNA, CDR2 SNTAGT. The DNA of the CDR3 is TGTGCCAGCAGTGACTCCAGGGGGAGAGACGGGTATGGCAATCAGCCCCAGCATTTT. The encoded protein is CASSDSRGRDGYGNQPQHF.

The chain is built from TRBV2 and TRBJ2-3; no reliable D call. The CDR3 consists of 16 residues. Looked up from germline, CDR1 is SNHLY and CDR2 is FYNNEI. V dropped 3 bases and J dropped 0 bases, with 13 bases sitting between them. The CDR3 loop is CASSETRRPSTDTQYF. DNA for the CDR3: TGTGCCAGCAGTGAGACACGAAGGCCTAGCACAGATACGCAGTATTTT.

The chain uses TRBV29-1 and TRBJ2-1; the match to TRBD2 covers 7 bases. Trimming took 2 bases from V and 1 from J; bases not matched to a gene: 2. Per the germline V gene, CDR1 is SQVTM and CDR2 is ANQGSEA. There are 14 residues in the CDR3. The CDR3 region is CSVETGRSYNEQFF. The CDR3 DNA reads as TGCAGCGTTGAAACCGGGAGGTCCTACAATGAGCAGTTCTTC.

The chain uses TRBV6-6 and TRBJ1-5; D is unclear. The CDR3 is 13 amino acids. The germline CDR1 and CDR2 sequences are MNHNY and SVGAGI (reference sequence). V gave up 8 bases and J gave up 3 bases, with 11 bases separating them. CDR3: CASGDLNNQPQHF. The CDR3 DNA reads as TGTGCCAGCGGGGATTTGAACAATCAGCCCCAGCATTTT.

The chain links TRBV12-5 to TRBJ2-3; D ambiguous. Trimming stripped 1 base from V and 1 base from J, with 9 bases between. Per germline, CDR1 LGHNT and CDR2 FRNRAP. The length of the CDR3 is 15 residues. The CDR3 sequence: CASGLAVSGTDTQYF. The CDR3 DNA reads as TGTGCTAGTGGTTTGGCCGTTTCGGGCACAGATACGCAGTATTTT.

This chain uses TRBV15 with TRBJ2-3; D remains unclear. V was clipped by 0 bases and J by 3 bases, with 7 bases between them. Germline CDR1 reads LNHNV; CDR2 reads YYDKDF (reference sequence). CDR3 length: 14 amino acids. The CDR3 DNA sequence: TGTGCCACCAGCAGAGATCGCCCGACAGATACGCAGTATTTT. This gives the protein CATSRDRPTDTQYF. Full variable domain (missing parts from reference TRBV15 and TRBJ2-3): DAMVIQNPRYQVTQFGKPVTLSCSQTLNHNVMYWYQQKSSQAPKLLFHYYDKDFNNEADTPDNFQSRRPNTSFCFLDIRSPGLGDTAMYLCATSRDRPTDTQYFGPGTRLTVL.

This clone was observed a handful of times. The genes are TRBV5-1 and TRBJ2-3; no definite D call. V was trimmed by 4 bases and J by 4 bases, leaving 13 bases between them. The CDR3 is 14 residues long. CDR1 and CDR2 (germline): SGHRS, YFSETQ. The CDR3: CASSTYLEADTQYF. The CDR3 DNA is TGCGCCAGCAGCACCTATCTAGAGGCAGATACGCAGTATTTT.

The chain combines TRBV11-2 with TRBJ2-7; 7 bases are shared with TRBD2. Per the germline V gene, CDR1 is SGHAT and CDR2 is FQNNGV. The CDR3 consists of 17 residues. J was trimmed by 0 bases and V by 5 bases; bases with no gene match: 13. In nucleotides, the CDR3 is TGTGCCAGCAGCGGAGGCCCTAGCGGATCCCTCTCCTACGAGCAGTACTTC. It encodes CASSGGPSGSLSYEQYF.

This clone was seen a single time. V gene TRBV9 combines with J gene TRBJ2-6; D unclear. The CDR3 loop spans 17 amino acids. The germline CDR1 and CDR2 sequences are SGDLS and YYNGEE. The V end was cut by 0 bases, the J end by 0 bases, with 10 bases between. CDR3 region: CASSVARASSGANVLTF. CDR3 nucleotides: TGTGCCAGCAGCGTAGCAAGGGCCAGCTCTGGGGCCAACGTCCTGACTTTC.

V is TRBV25-1 and J is TRBJ2-5; 8 nucleotides agree with TRBD1. The CDR3 is 14 amino acids. Germline V CDR1 and CDR2: MGHDK, SYGVNS. V trimming: 3 bases; J trimming: 2 bases; junction bases outside the gene matches: 2. The CDR3 sequence: CASSDRQGQETQYF. Here the CDR3 DNA reads TGTGCCAGCAGTGACCGACAGGGGCAAGAGACCCAGTACTTC.